There are a few counts of the clone carrying this TCR beta chain. Its antigen is as yet unknown. The sample originates from a study of identical twins. Study-wide findings and caveats: Twin sharing of out-of-frame TCR alpha was underestimated by models in monozygotic pairs.

Each CDR3 protein gets one entry after TCRdb re-called the 5' RACE reads with MiXCR. The data contain around 470,000 distinct CDR3 sequences, more than 13% of them singletons. The ends lost 5 bases at V and 1 base at J; junction bases unmatched: 5. There are 15 residues in the CDR3. Germline loops: CDR1 SGHTA, CDR2 FQGNSA. These sequences were also reported in another study, on yellow fever vaccine responses in identical twins.

The sample taken for sequencing was CD4+ T cells sorted from blood. The chain has TRBV7-2 and TRBJ2-3; 8 bases are shared with TRBD2. The sequence was obtained from a woman in her late teens or twenties in good health. The CDR3 here is CASSPGTRRTDTQYF. CDR3 bases: TGTGCCAGCAGCCCCGGGACTAGACGCACAGATACGCAGTATTTT.